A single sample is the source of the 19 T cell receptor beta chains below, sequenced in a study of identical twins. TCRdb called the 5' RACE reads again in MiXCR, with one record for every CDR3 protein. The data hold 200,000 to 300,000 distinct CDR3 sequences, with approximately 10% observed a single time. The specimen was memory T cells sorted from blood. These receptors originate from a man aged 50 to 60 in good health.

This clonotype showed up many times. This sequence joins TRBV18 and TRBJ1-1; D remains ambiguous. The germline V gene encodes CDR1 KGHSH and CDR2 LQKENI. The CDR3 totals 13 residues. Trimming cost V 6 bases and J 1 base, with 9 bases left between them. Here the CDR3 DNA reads TGTGCCAGCTCCCCAAACGGGAACACTGAAGCTTTCTTT. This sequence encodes CASSPNGNTEAFF. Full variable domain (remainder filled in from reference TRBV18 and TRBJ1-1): NAGVMQNPRHLVRRRGQEARLRCSPMKGHSHVYWYRQLPEEGLKFMVYLQKENIIDESGMPKERFSAEFPKEGPSILRIQQVVRGDSAAYFCASSPNGNTEAFFGQGTRLTVV.

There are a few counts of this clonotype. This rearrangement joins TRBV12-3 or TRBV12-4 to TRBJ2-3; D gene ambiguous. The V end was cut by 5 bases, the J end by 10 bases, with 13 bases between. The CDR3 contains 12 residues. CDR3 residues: CASSTSPTAQYF. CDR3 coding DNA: TGTGCCAGCAGTACGAGCCCTACTGCGCAGTATTTT.

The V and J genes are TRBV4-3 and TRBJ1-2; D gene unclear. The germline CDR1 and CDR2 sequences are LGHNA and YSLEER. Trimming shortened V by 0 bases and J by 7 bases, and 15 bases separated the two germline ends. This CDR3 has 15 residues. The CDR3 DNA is TGCGCCAGCAGCCAAGATCTTCGGTCGGGGTTTGGCTACACCTTC. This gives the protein CASSQDLRSGFGYTF.

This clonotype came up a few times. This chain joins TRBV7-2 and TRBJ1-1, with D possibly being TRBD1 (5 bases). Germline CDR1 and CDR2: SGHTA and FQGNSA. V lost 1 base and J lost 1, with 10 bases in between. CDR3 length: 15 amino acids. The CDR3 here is CASSLEQVWNTEAFF. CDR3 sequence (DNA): TGTGCCAGCAGCTTAGAACAGGTTTGGAACACTGAAGCTTTCTTT.

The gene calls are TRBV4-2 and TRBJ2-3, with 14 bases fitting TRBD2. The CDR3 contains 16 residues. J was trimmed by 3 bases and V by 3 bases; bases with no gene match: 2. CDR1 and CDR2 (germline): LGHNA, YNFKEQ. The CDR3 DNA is TGTGCCAGCAGCCAGACTAGCGGGGGGGCGACAGATACGCAGTATTTT. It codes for CASSQTSGGATDTQYF.

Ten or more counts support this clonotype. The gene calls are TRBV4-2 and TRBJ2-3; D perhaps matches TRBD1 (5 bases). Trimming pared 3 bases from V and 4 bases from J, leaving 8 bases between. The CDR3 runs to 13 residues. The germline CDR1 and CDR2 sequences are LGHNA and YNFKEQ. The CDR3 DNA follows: TGTGCCAGCAGCCAGGGGCTCGCAGATACGCAGTATTTT. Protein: CASSQGLADTQYF.

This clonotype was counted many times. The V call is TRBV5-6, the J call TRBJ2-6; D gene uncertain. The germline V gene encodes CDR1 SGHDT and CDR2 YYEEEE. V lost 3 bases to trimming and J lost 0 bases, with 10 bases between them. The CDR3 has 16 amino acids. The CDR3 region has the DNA TGTGCCAGCAGCTCAGGAATCTACTCTGGGGCCAACGTCCTGACTTTC. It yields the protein CASSSGIYSGANVLTF.

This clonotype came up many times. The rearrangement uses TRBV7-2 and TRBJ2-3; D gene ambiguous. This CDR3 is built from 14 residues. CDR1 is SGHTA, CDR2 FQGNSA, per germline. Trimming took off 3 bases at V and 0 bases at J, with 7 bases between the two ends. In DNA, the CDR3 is TGTGCCAGCAGCTTTTGGGGTAGCACAGATACGCAGTATTTT. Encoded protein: CASSFWGSTDTQYF.

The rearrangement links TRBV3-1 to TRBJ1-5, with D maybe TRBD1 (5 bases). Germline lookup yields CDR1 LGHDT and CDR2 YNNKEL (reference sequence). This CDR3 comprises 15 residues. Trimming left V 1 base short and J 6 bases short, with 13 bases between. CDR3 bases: TGTGCCAGCAGCCAAGGGGCAGGGTCTGTTCAGCCCCAGCATTTT. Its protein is CASSQGAGSVQPQHF.

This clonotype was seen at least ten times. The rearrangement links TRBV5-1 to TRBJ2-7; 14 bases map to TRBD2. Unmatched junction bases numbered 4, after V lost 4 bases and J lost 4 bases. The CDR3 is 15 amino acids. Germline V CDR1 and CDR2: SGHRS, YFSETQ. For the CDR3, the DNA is TGCGCCAGCAGCCGGACTAGCGGGGGGACGTACGAGCAGTACTTC. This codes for CASSRTSGGTYEQYF.

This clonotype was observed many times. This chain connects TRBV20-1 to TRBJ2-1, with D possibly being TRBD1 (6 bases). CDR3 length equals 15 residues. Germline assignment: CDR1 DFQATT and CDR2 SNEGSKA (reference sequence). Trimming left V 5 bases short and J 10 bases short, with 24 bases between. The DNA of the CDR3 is TGCAGTGCTCCTAACTACGATCAGGGGCGAAAGGAGCAGTTCTTC. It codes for CSAPNYDQGRKEQFF.

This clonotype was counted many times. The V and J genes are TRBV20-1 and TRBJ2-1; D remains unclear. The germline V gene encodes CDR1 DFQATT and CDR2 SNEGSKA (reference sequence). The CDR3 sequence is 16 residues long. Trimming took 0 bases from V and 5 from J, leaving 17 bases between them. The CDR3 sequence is CSARDWLGGFDNEQFF. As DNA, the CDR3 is TGCAGTGCTAGAGACTGGCTGGGCGGTTTCGACAATGAGCAGTTCTTC.

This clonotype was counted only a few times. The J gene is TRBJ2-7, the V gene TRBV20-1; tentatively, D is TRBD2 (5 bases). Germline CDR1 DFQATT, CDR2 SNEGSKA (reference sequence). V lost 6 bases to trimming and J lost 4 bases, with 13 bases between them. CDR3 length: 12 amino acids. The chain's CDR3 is CSAVPLVYEQYF. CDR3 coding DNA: TGCAGTGCCGTCCCACTAGTATACGAGCAGTACTTC.

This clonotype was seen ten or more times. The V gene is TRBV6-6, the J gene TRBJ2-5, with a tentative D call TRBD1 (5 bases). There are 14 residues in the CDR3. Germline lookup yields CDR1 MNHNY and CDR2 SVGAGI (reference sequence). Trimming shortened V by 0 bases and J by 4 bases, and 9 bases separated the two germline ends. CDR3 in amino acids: CASSYSSGSETQYF. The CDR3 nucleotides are TGTGCCAGCAGTTACTCTTCAGGGTCAGAGACCCAGTACTTC.

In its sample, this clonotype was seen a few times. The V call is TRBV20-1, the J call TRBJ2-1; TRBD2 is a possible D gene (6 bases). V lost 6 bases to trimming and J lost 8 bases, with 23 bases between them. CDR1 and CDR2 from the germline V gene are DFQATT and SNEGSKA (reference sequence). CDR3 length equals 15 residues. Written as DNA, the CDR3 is TGCAGTGCCCCCCCTATTGCGGGGCCCTATGATGAGCAGTTCTTC. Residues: CSAPPIAGPYDEQFF.

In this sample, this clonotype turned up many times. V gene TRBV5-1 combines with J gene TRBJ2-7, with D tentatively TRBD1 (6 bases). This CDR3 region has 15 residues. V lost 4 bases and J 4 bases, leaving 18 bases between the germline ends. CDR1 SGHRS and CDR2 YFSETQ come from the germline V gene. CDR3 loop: CASSPASGTTYEQYF. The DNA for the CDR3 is TGCGCCAGCAGCCCCGCATCCGGGACAACTTACGAGCAGTACTTC.

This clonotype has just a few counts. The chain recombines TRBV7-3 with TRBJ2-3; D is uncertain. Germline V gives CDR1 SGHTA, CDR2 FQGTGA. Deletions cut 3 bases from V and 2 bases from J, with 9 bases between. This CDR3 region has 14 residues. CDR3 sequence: CASSFNAVTDTQYF. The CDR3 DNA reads TGTGCCAGCAGCTTTAACGCGGTCACAGATACGCAGTATTTT.

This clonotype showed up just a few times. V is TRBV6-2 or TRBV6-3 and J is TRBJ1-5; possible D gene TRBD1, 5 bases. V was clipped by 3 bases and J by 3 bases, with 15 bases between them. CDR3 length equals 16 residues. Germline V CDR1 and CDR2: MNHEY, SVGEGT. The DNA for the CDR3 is TGTGCCAGCAGTTATAATGGACAAGGGATCAATCAGCCCCAGCATTTT. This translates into CASSYNGQGINQPQHF.

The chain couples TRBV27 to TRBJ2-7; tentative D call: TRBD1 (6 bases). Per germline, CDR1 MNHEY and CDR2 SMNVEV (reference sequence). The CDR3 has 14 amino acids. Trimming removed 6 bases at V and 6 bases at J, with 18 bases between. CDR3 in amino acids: CASSTGFPPSEQYF. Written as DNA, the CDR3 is TGTGCCAGCAGCACAGGGTTCCCTCCCAGCGAGCAGTACTTC.